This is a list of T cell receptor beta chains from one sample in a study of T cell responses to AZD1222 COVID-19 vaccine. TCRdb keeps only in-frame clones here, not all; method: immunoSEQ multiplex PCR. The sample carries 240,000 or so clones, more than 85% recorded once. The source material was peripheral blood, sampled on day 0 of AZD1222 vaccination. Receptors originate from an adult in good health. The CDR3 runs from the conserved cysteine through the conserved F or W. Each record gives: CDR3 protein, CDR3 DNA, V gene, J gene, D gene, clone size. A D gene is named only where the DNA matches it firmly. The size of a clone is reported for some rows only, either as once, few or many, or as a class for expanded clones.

CDR3 protein: CASMGTDIQYF
CDR3 DNA: TGTGCCAGCATGGGAACGGACATTCAGTACTTC
V gene: TRBV6-5
J gene: TRBJ2-4
D gene: NA
clone size: NA

CDR3 protein: CASSQGLAGNNEQFF
CDR3 DNA: TGCGCCAGCAGCCAAGGACTAGCGGGAAACAATGAGCAGTTCTTC
V gene: TRBV4-1
J gene: TRBJ2-1
D gene: TRBD2
clone size: once

CDR3 protein: CASSLQGTEAFF
CDR3 DNA: TGTGCCAGCTCACTACAGGGAACTGAAGCTTTCTTT
V gene: TRBV18
J gene: TRBJ1-1
D gene: NA
clone size: NA

CDR3 protein: CASSAGTGYSPLHF
CDR3 DNA: TGTGCCAGCAGCGCCGGGACAGGGTATTCACCCCTCCACTTT
V gene: TRBV28
J gene: TRBJ1-6
D gene: TRBD1
clone size: NA

CDR3 protein: CASSSTSGGVYEQYF
CDR3 DNA: TGCGCCAGCAGCTCCACTAGCGGGGGAGTCTACGAGCAGTACTTC
V gene: TRBV5-1
J gene: TRBJ2-7
D gene: TRBD2
clone size: NA

CDR3 protein: CASSSGGALVGYTF
CDR3 DNA: TGTGCCAGCAGTTCCGGCGGGGCGTTGGTGGGCTACACCTTC
V gene: TRBV28
J gene: TRBJ1-2
D gene: NA
clone size: NA

CDR3 protein: CASSGPLEGEAFF
CDR3 DNA: TGTGCCAGCAGTGGACCCTTAGAAGGTGAAGCTTTCTTT
V gene: TRBV2
J gene: TRBJ1-1
D gene: NA
clone size: NA

CDR3 protein: CASSLRWQLNTEAFF
CDR3 DNA: TGTGCCAGCAGTTTACGTTGGCAGTTGAACACTGAAGCTTTCTTT
V gene: TRBV27
J gene: TRBJ1-1
D gene: NA
clone size: NA

CDR3 protein: CASSLELAGGHTYNEQFF
CDR3 DNA: TGCGCCAGCAGCTTGGAGCTAGCGGGGGGGCACACCTACAATGAGCAGTTCTTC
V gene: TRBV5-1
J gene: TRBJ2-1
D gene: TRBD2
clone size: NA

CDR3 protein: CASSPSGTGNEQYF
CDR3 DNA: TGTGCCAGCAGCCCTTCCGGGACAGGGAACGAGCAGTACTTC
V gene: TRBV14
J gene: TRBJ2-7
D gene: TRBD1
clone size: NA

CDR3 protein: CASTLEAGQQPQHF
CDR3 DNA: TGTGCCAGTACCCTAGAGGCGGGCCAACAGCCCCAGCATTTT
V gene: TRBV19
J gene: TRBJ1-5
D gene: NA
clone size: NA

CDR3 protein: CASSLAERNTYEQYF
CDR3 DNA: TGTGCCAGCAGCTTAGCGGAGCGGAATACCTACGAGCAGTACTTC
V gene: TRBV7-9
J gene: TRBJ2-7
D gene: NA
clone size: NA

CDR3 protein: CASSPSPTGANTGELFF
CDR3 DNA: TGTGCCAGCAGCCCCAGTCCCACGGGGGCGAACACCGGGGAGCTGTTTTTT
V gene: TRBV5-4
J gene: TRBJ2-2
D gene: NA
clone size: NA

CDR3 protein: CASSQGTTGGNSYEQYF
CDR3 DNA: TGCGCCAGCAGCCAAGGGACGACAGGGGGTAACTCCTACGAGCAGTACTTC
V gene: TRBV4-1
J gene: TRBJ2-7
D gene: TRBD1
clone size: NA

CDR3 protein: CASSRTGNYGYTF
CDR3 DNA: TGTGCCAGCAGTAGGACAGGCAACTATGGCTACACCTTC
V gene: TRBV27
J gene: TRBJ1-2
D gene: TRBD1
clone size: NA

CDR3 protein: CASTPGGSSPLHF
CDR3 DNA: TGCGCCAGCACACCGGGAGGGAGCTCACCCCTCCACTTT
V gene: TRBV5-1
J gene: TRBJ1-6
D gene: NA
clone size: once

CDR3 protein: CASRDLGATRGYTF
CDR3 DNA: TGTGCCAGCAGGGACTTAGGCGCCACGAGGGGCTACACCTTC
V gene: TRBV2
J gene: TRBJ1-2
D gene: NA
clone size: NA

CDR3 protein: CASTQGTGVYGYTF
CDR3 DNA: TGTGCCAGTACCCAGGGGACAGGGGTTTATGGCTACACCTTC
V gene: TRBV19
J gene: TRBJ1-2
D gene: TRBD1
clone size: NA

CDR3 protein: CASGRGVGEQFF
CDR3 DNA: TGTGCCAGCGGGAGGGGAGTGGGTGAGCAGTTCTTC
V gene: TRBV2
J gene: TRBJ2-1
D gene: TRBD2
clone size: NA

CDR3 protein: CASSLRVGTGELFF
CDR3 DNA: TGTGCCAGCAGCTTGAGGGTGGGCACCGGGGAGCTGTTTTTT
V gene: TRBV11-2
J gene: TRBJ2-2
D gene: NA
clone size: NA

CDR3 protein: CASSLLGTYTGELFF
CDR3 DNA: TGTGCCAGCAGCCTCTTGGGGACATACACCGGGGAGCTGTTTTTT
V gene: TRBV7-2
J gene: TRBJ2-2
D gene: NA
clone size: NA

CDR3 protein: CASSQDPTRNEQFF
CDR3 DNA: TGCGCCAGCAGCCAAGATCCGACTCGGAATGAGCAGTTCTTC
V gene: TRBV4-3
J gene: TRBJ2-1
D gene: NA
clone size: NA

CDR3 protein: CASSRGQGYTGELFF
CDR3 DNA: TGTGCCAGCAGCCGGGGACAGGGGTACACCGGGGAGCTGTTTTTT
V gene: TRBV3-1/TRBV3-2
J gene: TRBJ2-2
D gene: TRBD1
clone size: NA

CDR3 protein: CASSPDDRQVPTIYF
CDR3 DNA: TGTGCCAGTAGTCCCGACGATAGACAGGTTCCCACCATATATTTT
V gene: TRBV19
J gene: TRBJ1-3
D gene: NA
clone size: NA

CDR3 protein: CASSLVGPGYEQYF
CDR3 DNA: TGTGCCAGCAGCTTAGTTGGGCCAGGGTACGAGCAGTACTTC
V gene: TRBV11-2
J gene: TRBJ2-7
D gene: NA
clone size: NA

CDR3 protein: CASSLEGGSYEQYF
CDR3 DNA: TGTGCCAGCAGCTTAGAGGGGGGCTCCTACGAGCAGTACTTC
V gene: TRBV11-3
J gene: TRBJ2-7
D gene: NA
clone size: NA

CDR3 protein: CASSPTQFPGVAFF
CDR3 DNA: TGTGCCAGCAGTCCTACCCAATTCCCCGGCGTGGCTTTCTTT
V gene: TRBV6-5
J gene: TRBJ1-1
D gene: NA
clone size: NA

CDR3 protein: CASSLASSFYNEKLFF
CDR3 DNA: TGTGCCAGCAGCCTCGCGTCCTCCTTTTATAATGAAAAACTGTTTTTT
V gene: TRBV3-1/TRBV3-2
J gene: TRBJ1-4
D gene: NA
clone size: NA

CDR3 protein: CATSQGTYSYEQYF
CDR3 DNA: TGTGCCACCTCTCAAGGGACGTACTCCTACGAGCAGTACTTC
V gene: TRBV10-3
J gene: TRBJ2-7
D gene: NA
clone size: NA

CDR3 protein: CASTPGQALNYGYTF
CDR3 DNA: TGTGCCAGCACTCCTGGACAGGCCCTTAACTATGGCTACACCTTC
V gene: TRBV28
J gene: TRBJ1-2
D gene: TRBD1
clone size: NA

CDR3 protein: CASSDGQGSGDTQYF
CDR3 DNA: TGCGCCAGCAGCGATGGACAGGGATCTGGGGATACGCAGTATTTT
V gene: TRBV5-1
J gene: TRBJ2-3
D gene: TRBD1
clone size: NA

CDR3 protein: CASINNLLGEQFF
CDR3 DNA: TGTGCCAGCATAAACAACCTCCTTGGTGAGCAGTTCTTC
V gene: TRBV2
J gene: TRBJ2-1
D gene: NA
clone size: NA

CDR3 protein: CASSLGGGLGANQPQHF
CDR3 DNA: TGTGCCAGCAGCTTAGGGGGGGGACTCGGGGCAAATCAGCCCCAGCATTTT
V gene: TRBV7-2
J gene: TRBJ1-5
D gene: NA
clone size: once

CDR3 protein: CASSKGTGRDTGELFF
CDR3 DNA: TGTGCCAGTAGTAAGGGGACAGGGCGCGACACCGGGGAGCTGTTTTTT
V gene: TRBV19
J gene: TRBJ2-2
D gene: TRBD1
clone size: NA

CDR3 protein: CASSLQSNQPQHF
CDR3 DNA: TGTGCCAGCAGTTTGCAGAGCAATCAGCCCCAGCATTTT
V gene: TRBV12-3/TRBV12-4
J gene: TRBJ1-5
D gene: NA
clone size: NA

CDR3 protein: CASKPGASSNYGYTF
CDR3 DNA: TGTGCCAGTAAGCCCGGGGCCTCTTCTAACTATGGCTACACCTTC
V gene: TRBV19
J gene: TRBJ1-2
D gene: NA
clone size: NA

CDR3 protein: CASSQVGRGVATEAFF
CDR3 DNA: TGTGCCAGCAGCCAAGTGGGTCGGGGGGTTGCCACTGAAGCTTTCTTT
V gene: TRBV3-1/TRBV3-2
J gene: TRBJ1-1
D gene: NA
clone size: once

CDR3 protein: CASSFGPQNTEAFF
CDR3 DNA: TGTGCCAGCAGTTTTGGGCCCCAGAACACTGAAGCTTTCTTT
V gene: TRBV28
J gene: TRBJ1-1
D gene: NA
clone size: NA

CDR3 protein: CASSKNRPGQGSEKLFF
CDR3 DNA: TGTGCCAGCAGCAAAAACAGACCGGGACAGGGGAGTGAAAAACTGTTTTTT
V gene: TRBV7-9
J gene: TRBJ1-4
D gene: TRBD1
clone size: NA

CDR3 protein: CASSSLEKANTGELFF
CDR3 DNA: TGTGCCAGCAGCTCCTTGGAAAAAGCGAACACCGGGGAGCTGTTTTTT
V gene: TRBV7-3
J gene: TRBJ2-2
D gene: NA
clone size: NA

CDR3 protein: CASSLGGSSYEQYF
CDR3 DNA: TGTGCCAGCAGCTTGGGAGGTAGCTCCTACGAGCAGTACTTC
V gene: TRBV5-6
J gene: TRBJ2-7
D gene: NA
clone size: NA

CDR3 protein: CASSPRPAGSRDTQYF
CDR3 DNA: TGTGCCAGCAGCCCCCGGCCGGCAGGGAGTAGAGATACGCAGTATTTT
V gene: TRBV7-9
J gene: TRBJ2-3
D gene: NA
clone size: NA

CDR3 protein: CASSKGQKNTEAFF
CDR3 DNA: TGTGCCAGCAGTAAGGGACAGAAGAACACTGAAGCTTTCTTT
V gene: TRBV6-2/TRBV6-3
J gene: TRBJ1-1
D gene: TRBD1
clone size: NA

CDR3 protein: CASSLSGGLEQYF
CDR3 DNA: TGTGCCAGCAGTTTATCAGGAGGACTCGAGCAGTACTTC
V gene: TRBV27
J gene: TRBJ2-7
D gene: NA
clone size: NA

CDR3 protein: CASSYSTSPTYEQYF
CDR3 DNA: TGTGCCAGCAGTTACTCAACTAGCCCGACCTACGAGCAGTACTTC
V gene: TRBV6-2/TRBV6-3
J gene: TRBJ2-7
D gene: NA
clone size: NA

CDR3 protein: CASSFLSGANVLTF
CDR3 DNA: TGTGCCAGCAGTTTTCTATCTGGGGCCAACGTCCTGACTTTC
V gene: TRBV25-1
J gene: TRBJ2-6
D gene: NA
clone size: once

CDR3 protein: CASSLRASGGSYEQYF
CDR3 DNA: TGTGCCAGCAGTTTAAGAGCCAGCGGGGGCTCCTACGAGCAGTACTTC
V gene: TRBV27
J gene: TRBJ2-7
D gene: TRBD2
clone size: NA

CDR3 protein: CASSKLGDTQYF
CDR3 DNA: TGTGCCAGCAGCAAACTAGGAGATACGCAGTATTTT
V gene: TRBV2
J gene: TRBJ2-3
D gene: NA
clone size: once

CDR3 protein: CASKDISTDTQYF
CDR3 DNA: TGTGCCAGCAAGGACATTAGCACAGATACGCAGTATTTT
V gene: TRBV5-4
J gene: TRBJ2-3
D gene: NA
clone size: NA

CDR3 protein: CASSGSQGTEAFF
CDR3 DNA: TGTGCCAGCAGTGGATCCCAGGGGACTGAAGCTTTCTTT
V gene: TRBV2
J gene: TRBJ1-1
D gene: NA
clone size: NA

CDR3 protein: CASSLGQGGNTIYF
CDR3 DNA: TGTGCCAGCAGCTTGGGACAGGGAGGAAACACCATATATTTT
V gene: TRBV6-5
J gene: TRBJ1-3
D gene: TRBD1
clone size: NA

CDR3 protein: CASSEGRSTEAFF
CDR3 DNA: TGCGCCAGCAGCGAGGGCCGGAGCACTGAAGCTTTCTTT
V gene: TRBV10-1
J gene: TRBJ1-1
D gene: NA
clone size: NA

CDR3 protein: CASSLTGRGNYGYTF
CDR3 DNA: TGTGCCAGCAGTTTGACAGGCCGGGGGAACTATGGCTACACCTTC
V gene: TRBV28
J gene: TRBJ1-2
D gene: NA
clone size: NA

CDR3 protein: CASSSSSRDRVTEQYF
CDR3 DNA: NA
V gene: TRBV28
J gene: TRBJ2-7
D gene: NA
clone size: once

CDR3 protein: CASSDGTSNEQFF
CDR3 DNA: TGTGCCAGCAGTGACGGGACTAGCAATGAGCAGTTCTTC
V gene: TRBV6-4
J gene: TRBJ2-1
D gene: TRBD2
clone size: NA

CDR3 protein: CASSFRAEFREQFF
CDR3 DNA: TGTGCCAGCAGTTTCCGGGCCGAATTCCGTGAGCAGTTCTTC
V gene: TRBV27
J gene: TRBJ2-1
D gene: NA
clone size: NA

CDR3 protein: CASGLTGTGELFF
CDR3 DNA: TGTGCTAGTGGTTTAACAGGTACCGGGGAGCTGTTTTTT
V gene: TRBV12-5
J gene: TRBJ2-2
D gene: NA
clone size: NA

CDR3 protein: CASSLPRSGSDTGELFF
CDR3 DNA: TGTGCCAGCAGTTTACCACGGTCGGGGAGCGACACCGGGGAGCTGTTTTTT
V gene: TRBV28
J gene: TRBJ2-2
D gene: NA
clone size: NA